This T cell receptor (beta chain) was recorded in a study of identical twins (dated by TCRdb to about 2016). For the wider study: To test whether fetal clonotypes persist, the study used deep sequencing on TCR alpha and beta repertoires from monozygotic twins, unrelated adults of various ages, and cord blood. Replicate twin experiments were performed at different times using different library preparation protocols to rule out contamination.

Libraries were built with 5' RACE. The sample was run on an Illumina HiSeq 2000. Template switching added a universal primer binding site, and the final cDNA carried a unique molecular identifier that allowed TCR cDNA molecules to be counted accurately. Specific primers in the conserved constant-segment region were used to synthesize first-strand cDNA for TCR alpha and beta chains. To control for contamination, every cDNA library was double barcoded, receiving both a SMART-Mk sample barcode and Illumina barcodes. TruSeq adapter sequences, together with Illumina sample barcodes, were added in two successive PCR steps. TCR alpha and beta cDNA libraries were sequenced on the Illumina HiSeq platform with custom primers. The authors' pipeline ran thus. MiGEC was used to process raw reads and extract unique molecular identifiers, and MiXCR was used to find CDR3 positions. Recombination models were inferred per individual with the repgenHMM and IGoR tools using an EM algorithm. The analysis of shared clonotypes was done with the tcR package in R, with sharing normalized by the product of cloneset sizes. To study raw recombination free of thymic and clonal selection effects, out-of-frame nonproductive sequences were analyzed. TCRdb took the public reads, trimmed them with fastp at Q25, ran MiXCR for clone calling and kept in-frame beta chains. All rows with the same CDR3 protein become a single entry with the most common DNA and genes. Here the V and J calls rest on TCRdb's processing, not on the authors' analysis. The sample table lists about 210,000 distinct CDR3 sequences, roughly a tenth of them with a count of one. The ten largest clonotypes hold roughly 5% of the sample.

All donors were healthy Caucasians. Miltenyi CD45RO+ enrichment and human naive T-cell isolation kits were used to isolate memory (CD45RO+) and naive T cells from PBMC. What the study reported, not specific to this receptor: In beta out-of-frame sequences, excess twin sharing was weaker, because having fewer shared sequences lowered the signal-to-noise ratio. Fewer insertions were carried by abundant cord blood beta clonotypes; a weaker similar trend was observed in young adult naive repertoires, while no such trend was observed in memory repertoires. In monozygotic twins, recombination models systematically underestimated out-of-frame TCR alpha sharing, but the models matched the sharing seen between unrelated individuals. Because the same donors could not be followed over many years, conclusions were based on cross-sectional statistical analysis. Invariant T cells such as MAIT and iNKT could partly confound zero-insertion analyses, though diverse VJ usage argued against this for most clonotypes. Compared with coincidental sharing between unrelated individuals, out-of-frame TCR alpha sequences shared between twins showed an excess of sequences with low generation probability.

In its sample, this clonotype was seen a few times. Its specific antigen is unknown. No much larger clonotype is one base removed from it; base qualities were not supplied. The germline V and J ends show losses of 0 bases and 5 bases respectively, and no gene match explains 6 bases of the junction. CDR1 and CDR2, per the germline V gene, are MNHEY and SVGEGT. Including the terminal cysteine and phenylalanine, the CDR3 comprises 15 residues. Of all the DNA, just the CDR3 is kept, 45 bases in frame from base 1. The TCR sequence derives from a woman aged 18-29 years in good health. The rearrangement combines TRBV6-2 or TRBV6-3 with TRBJ2-7; 8 bases in the middle match TRBD1. Input material: memory (CD45RO+) T cells sorted from blood. Read against the paper, the sample's cell subset or site label means: CD45RO+ enriched T cells. DNA sequence: TGTGCCAGCAGTTACTCGGACAGGGACGACCACGAGCAGTACTTC. Its protein product is CASSYSDRDDHEQYF.